These 2 T cell receptor beta chains originate from one sample sequenced in a study of blood T cells in healthy people across ages (dated by TCRdb to between 2014 and 2017). The protocol used for the library was 5' RACE. The sequencer was an Illumina HiSeq 2500. A second PCR of about 6 to 11 cycles was performed with a sample-barcoded 5' primer and a J-beta primer mix. TCRdb itself trimmed the public reads at Q25 with fastp, ran MiXCR and retained productive beta chains. Rows with one shared CDR3 protein collapse into an entry with the most common genes and DNA. In all, the sample holds roughly 860,000 distinct CDR3 sequences, and around 68% of those were seen once. The leading ten clones occupy roughly 25% of the sample. The sample consisted of blood. The receptors were gathered from a man aged 30 to 45 in good health.

In this sample, this clonotype turned up many times. V and J are TRBV20-1 and TRBJ1-2; a possible D gene is TRBD1 (6 bases). Germline values: CDR1 DFQATT, CDR2 SNEGSKA (reference sequence). The CDR3 totals 15 residues. V was pared by 2 bases and J by 0 bases, with 13 bases between. CDR3 amino acids: CSARPGATANYGYTF. CDR3 sequence (DNA): TGCAGTGCTAGACCGGGGGCCACAGCTAACTATGGCTACACCTTC.

The V call is TRBV7-3, the J call TRBJ2-5; 8 positions agree with TRBD1. The trim removed 3 bases at V and 6 bases at J, leaving 6 bases unmatched. Germline V CDR1 and CDR2: SGHTA, FQGTGA. The CDR3 has 14 amino acids. The CDR3, as DNA: TGTGCCAGCAGCTTCGCCGGACAGGGAAAGACCCAGTACTTC. Protein: CASSFAGQGKTQYF.